This TCR beta chain was documented in a study of monozygotic twins with cystic fibrosis (dated by TCRdb to about 2021). Turning to the overall study: Roughly 2.8 micrograms of fragmented DNA went through around 16 PCR cycles to produce barcoded libraries. The study compared TCR beta repertoires within and between 16 monozygotic twin pairs with cystic fibrosis to assess genetic influence on V and J gene usage. Ten female and six male twin pairs, aged roughly 2.0 to 36.4 years (median about 9.5 years) and mostly children and adolescents, were included in the cohort. On the day of blood sampling, twins were ranked among 980 or so cohort participants for weight-for-height and for FEVPerc (FEV1 disease centile). Data for three of the twin pairs had already been reported earlier in a different context.

This clone was recorded only once. The antigen it binds to is not known. No base-level quality is on record; no much larger clone is a single base apart. The twin pairs came from the European Cystic Fibrosis Twin and Sibling Study Cohort, which recruited patients from over a hundred CF clinics across 14 European countries. Zygosity and CFTR genotype were verified in-house, with zygosity tested by multiplex PCR of nine short tandem repeat loci. Peripheral blood was sampled from each twin, with clinical parameters recorded on the day of blood sampling. Genomic DNA was isolated from peripheral blood cells with phenol/chloroform and kept in TE buffer at 4 degrees C. TCR beta CDR3 regions were amplified by multiplex PCR with the immunoSEQ immune profiling system according to the manufacturer's instructions. An Illumina NextSeq system was used for sequencing. From the authors' description of their analysis: Sequence data were processed on the immunoSEQ Analyzer platform, and clonality was calculated as the square root of Simpson's index of productive rearrangements. Similarity in V and J usage was quantified by Jensen-Shannon distance, and CDR3 generation probabilities were calculated with OLGA. The immuneACCESS database (August 2020) and VDJdb (December 2020) were searched for shared CDR3 sequences. Not all clones reach the TCRdb copy of this immuneACCESS table, which keeps in-frame sequences only. Checked studies attribute under half of the gap to unresolved V genes and leave the rest unexplained. V and J calls and clone size are as listed in that table; D and trimming were resolved from the DNA. The sample table shows approximately 7,500 clones, and approximately 93% are seen once. The ten largest clones add up to about 0.51% of the sample.

Study-wide findings and limitations: Simpson clonality was found to be generally low (median approximately 0.01), suggesting a naive-dominated repertoire, although higher clonality was observed in the most severely affected patients. No association turned up between shared CDR3 numbers and age, concordance or disease severity, and the cohort was small. Monozygotic CF twin pairs shared significantly more nucleotide-identical clonotypes within each pair than unrelated CF individuals shared with one another (P = 0.000026, Mann-Whitney). V gene usage was most similar to the co-twin for 13 of 16 pairs, and J usage for 8 of 16 pairs, suggesting genetic constraints.

The source is a boy younger than 10 with cystic fibrosis. What was sequenced was blood.

Read as DNA, the sequence is TGCAGCGTTGACTCTGAGGGTGGCTACACCTTC. The encoded protein is CSVDSEGGYTF. Recombination linked TRBV29-1 to TRBJ1-2, with an unclear D gene assignment. The CDR3 sequence holds 11 residues, the cysteine and phenylalanine included. This entry keeps only the CDR3 DNA: 33 bases, framed from base 1. Cut back by 3 bases and 7 bases, the V and J ends lie 9 bases apart. For CDR1 and CDR2, the germline V gene lists SQVTM and ANQGSEA.